The TCR beta chain under discussion was sequenced for a study of T cell responses to AZD1222 COVID-19 vaccine. Clones were read by immunoSEQ multiplex PCR, and TCRdb kept only the in-frame ones, dropping some. The sample records about 86,000 clones, more than 75% being singletons. Germline CDR1 and CDR2: SGDLS and YYNGEE. V lost 0 bases to trimming and J lost 2 bases, with 14 bases between them. CDR3 size: 16 residues. The rearrangement links TRBV9 to TRBJ2-5; D gene ambiguous. This sample comprised peripheral blood, obtained on day 0 of AZD1222 vaccination. The receptor's source is an adult in good health. The CDR3 DNA is TGTGCCAGCAGCGTAGGGTCGATTGGGGTTCAAGAGACCCAGTACTTC. Its protein product is CASSVGSIGVQETQYF.